The 18 T cell receptor beta chains presented below share a single source sample, sequenced in a study of blood T cell repertoires in COVID-19. TCRdb keeps only in-frame clones here, not all; method: immunoSEQ multiplex PCR. The table includes tens of thousands of clones, around nine tenths detected once. Sequences were obtained from peripheral blood. These receptors were collected from a man aged 60 to 75 with COVID-19, enrolled during active disease.

This chain joins TRBV6-6 and TRBJ2-4; possibly TRBD1 for D (5 bases). Trimming pared 6 bases from V and 0 bases from J, leaving 12 bases between. CDR1 MNHNY and CDR2 SVGAGI come from the germline V gene (reference sequence). This CDR3 region has 15 residues. The CDR3: CASRPLTVAKNIQYF. CDR3 sequence (DNA): TGTGCCAGCAGACCCTTGACAGTAGCCAAAAACATTCAGTACTTC.

This chain uses TRBV24-1 with TRBJ2-2; D may be TRBD1 (6 bases). V shed 2 bases and J shed 0 bases, with 9 bases lying between them. In germline, CDR1 is KGHDR, CDR2 SFDVKD. This CDR3 region has 16 residues. The CDR3 is CATSDWTASNTGELFF. DNA of the CDR3: TGTGCCACCAGTGATTGGACAGCCTCGAACACCGGGGAGCTGTTTTTT.

The chain uses TRBV29-1 and TRBJ1-2, with D perhaps TRBD1 (5 bases). Germline-derived CDR1 and CDR2 are SQVTM and ANQGSEA. Trimming took 7 bases from V and 5 from J, leaving 14 bases between them. This CDR3 spans 12 amino acids. In DNA, the CDR3 is TGCAGCGGAGGTCAGGGCCTTTATGGCTACACCTTC. Residues: CSGGQGLYGYTF.

V and J are TRBV7-8 and TRBJ2-7, with D possibly being TRBD1 (5 bases). This CDR3 has 14 amino acids. Germline V gene lookup returns CDR1 SGHVS and CDR2 FQNEAQ. The ends were cut back, 5 bases at V and 6 bases at J, with 17 bases in the middle. CDR3 region: CASSPRARSTEQYF. The CDR3 DNA is TGTGCCAGCAGCCCCAGGGCCCGCTCTACCGAGCAGTACTTC.

This CDR3 reads CASWVFGSTEAFF. CDR3 coding DNA: TGTGCCAGCTGGGTTTTCGGGAGCACTGAAGCTTTCTTT. V is TRBV28 and J is TRBJ1-1; no clear D gene. Between the trimmed V and J ends, which lost 8 bases and 4 bases, there was a span of 14 bases. The CDR3 has 13 amino acids. Per the germline V gene, CDR1 is MDHEN and CDR2 is SYDVKM.

The gene calls are TRBV7-9 and TRBJ2-1; 7 bases map to TRBD2. Germline values: CDR1 SEHNR, CDR2 FQNEAQ (reference sequence). The CDR3 runs to 14 residues. After removal of 2 bases from V and 10 bases from J, the junction contained 8 bases not matched to a gene. The CDR3 DNA follows: TGTGCCAGCAGCTTAAAAGGAGCGGGGTCGGAGCAGTTCTTC. Amino acid sequence: CASSLKGAGSEQFF.

This clone was observed once. V and J are TRBV5-1 and TRBJ1-5, with TRBD1 identical over 7 bases. Germline CDR1 is SGHRS and CDR2 is YFSETQ. The V segment lost 0 bases and the J segment 1 base; nucleotides outside the gene matches: 1. CDR3 size: 15 residues. In DNA, the CDR3 is TGCGCCAGCAGCTTGGGGGACAGAAGCAATCAGCCCCAGCATTTT. Protein product: CASSLGDRSNQPQHF.

V gene TRBV7-9 combines with J gene TRBJ1-5; possibly TRBD1 for D (5 bases). The ends were cut back, 6 bases at V and 7 bases at J, with 16 bases in the middle. Per the germline V gene, CDR1 is SEHNR and CDR2 is FQNEAQ (reference sequence). This CDR3 comprises 14 residues. CDR3 coding DNA: TGTGCCAGCAGTATAATTGGGGGAGGACAGCCCCAGCATTTT. Its protein product is CASSIIGGGQPQHF.

This chain connects TRBV7-3 to TRBJ2-1; the D gene is possibly TRBD2 (5 bases). V lost 2 bases and J 6 bases, leaving 14 bases between the germline ends. Germline lookup yields CDR1 SGHTA and CDR2 FQGTGA. The CDR3 is 15 amino acids. The CDR3 reads CASSLWVSGANEQFF. As DNA, the CDR3 is TGTGCCAGCAGCTTATGGGTCAGCGGAGCCAATGAGCAGTTCTTC.

The CDR3 sequence: CAWSRSGGDTQYF. The CDR3 region has the DNA TGTGCCTGGAGTCGTAGCGGGGGGGATACGCAGTATTTT. The rearrangement joins TRBV30 to TRBJ2-3, with TRBD2 matching over 10 bases. The CDR3 loop spans 13 amino acids. The germline V gene has CDR1 GTSNPN and CDR2 SVGIG (reference sequence). With V trimmed by 2 bases and J by 6 bases, 2 bases remained unmatched. Drawing the rest from reference TRBV30 and TRBJ2-3, the complete variable domain is SQTIHQWPATLVQPVGSPLSLECTVEGTSNPNLYWYRQAAGRGLQLLFYSVGIGQISSEVPQNLSASRPQDRQFILSSKKLLLSDSGFYLCAWSRSGGDTQYFGPGTRLTVL.

This chain joins TRBV11-3 and TRBJ1-1; 12 positions agree with TRBD1. V trimming: 5 bases; J trimming: 3 bases; junction bases outside the gene matches: 16. Germline CDR1 reads SGHNT; CDR2 reads YENEEA. The CDR3 loop spans 19 amino acids. CDR3 nucleotides: TGTGCCAGCAGCCCCCGGGCACAGGGGACAGGGGGCGACGACACTGAAGCTTTCTTT. Its protein is CASSPRAQGTGGDDTEAFF.

The chain joins TRBV5-8 to TRBJ1-1; 7 bases fit TRBD1. V lost 2 bases and J lost 5; bases outside the gene matches: 6. The germline gives CDR1 SGHTS, CDR2 YDEGEE. CDR3 size: 14 residues. The CDR3 region is CASSFDRVRTEAFF. CDR3 DNA: TGTGCCAGCAGCTTTGACAGGGTGAGGACTGAAGCTTTCTTT.

This clone was counted a single time. This rearrangement joins TRBV7-9 to TRBJ2-4; 7 bases are a match to TRBD1. CDR1 SEHNR and CDR2 FQNEAQ come from the germline V gene (reference sequence). V lost 1 base, J lost 3 bases, and 9 bases stayed unmatched. This CDR3 region has 17 residues. The CDR3 loop reads CASSLVSRGQDKNIQYF. CDR3 nucleotide sequence: TGTGCCAGCAGCTTAGTTAGCCGAGGACAGGACAAAAACATTCAGTACTTC.

This chain uses TRBV28 with TRBJ1-6; 8 nucleotides agree with TRBD1. Germline assignment: CDR1 MDHEN and CDR2 SYDVKM. The CDR3 is 14 residues long. The ends lost 6 bases at V and 9 bases at J; junction bases unmatched: 7. DNA for the CDR3: TGTGCCAGCAGGCCCGGGACAGGTATTTCACCCCTCCACTTT. It translates to CASRPGTGISPLHF.

This clone has just one count. The J gene is TRBJ2-2, the V gene TRBV29-1; D possibly corresponds to TRBD1 (7 bases). Trimming stripped 1 base from V and 4 bases from J, with 13 bases between. The germline V gene encodes CDR1 SQVTM and CDR2 ANQGSEA. The CDR3 has 15 residues. CDR3 nucleotides: TGCAGCGTTGAAGCGGAGGGGGCTGGCACCGGGGAGCTGTTTTTT. Translating gives CSVEAEGAGTGELFF.

This sequence joins TRBV20-1 and TRBJ2-7, with D perhaps TRBD1 (6 bases). Deletions cut 3 bases from V and 4 bases from J, with 22 bases between. Germline V CDR1 and CDR2: DFQATT, SNEGSKA (reference sequence). This CDR3 is 16 amino acids long. The CDR3: CSASEGHPVGVYEQYF. Written as DNA, the CDR3 is TGCAGTGCTAGTGAGGGACACCCGGTTGGGGTTTACGAGCAGTACTTC.

The chain links TRBV5-1 to TRBJ2-2; 10 nucleotides match TRBD2. From germline, CDR1 is SGHRS and CDR2 YFSETQ. The CDR3 loop spans 18 amino acids. The J segment lost 4 bases and the V segment lost 0 bases, leaving 9 bases of the junction unmatched. CDR3 DNA sequence: TGCGCCAGCAGCTTGGCCGACGTGAGCGGGAGGGTCACCGGGGAGCTGTTTTTT. This sequence encodes CASSLADVSGRVTGELFF.

V and J are TRBV24-1 and TRBJ1-2, with a tentative D call TRBD1 (6 bases). V was cut by 5 bases and J by 3 bases, with 12 bases left in between. The CDR3 spans 14 residues. Germline CDR1 and CDR2: KGHDR and SFDVKD. CDR3 sequence reads: CATSATGRDYGYTF. The CDR3 region has the DNA TGTGCCACCAGTGCCACAGGGCGGGACTATGGCTACACCTTC.